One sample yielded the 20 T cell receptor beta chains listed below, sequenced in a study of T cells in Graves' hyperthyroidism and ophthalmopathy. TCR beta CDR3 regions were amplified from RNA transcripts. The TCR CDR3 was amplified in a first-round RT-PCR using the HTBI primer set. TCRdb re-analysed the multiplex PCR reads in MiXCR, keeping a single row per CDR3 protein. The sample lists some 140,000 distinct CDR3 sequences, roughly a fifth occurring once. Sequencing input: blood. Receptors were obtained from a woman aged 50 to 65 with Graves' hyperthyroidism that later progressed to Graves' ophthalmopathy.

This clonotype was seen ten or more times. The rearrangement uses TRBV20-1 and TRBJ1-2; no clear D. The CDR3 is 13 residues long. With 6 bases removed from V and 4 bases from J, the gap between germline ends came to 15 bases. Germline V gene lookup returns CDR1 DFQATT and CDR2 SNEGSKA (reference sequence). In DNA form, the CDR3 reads TGCAGTGCACCTCCTCAAGGAGGCTATGGCTACACCTTC. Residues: CSAPPQGGYGYTF.

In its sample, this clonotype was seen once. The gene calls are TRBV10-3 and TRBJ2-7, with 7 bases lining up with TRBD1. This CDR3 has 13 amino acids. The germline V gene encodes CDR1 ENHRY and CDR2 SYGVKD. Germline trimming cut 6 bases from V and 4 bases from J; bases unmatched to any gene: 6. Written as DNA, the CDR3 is TGTGCCATCAGCCGACAGGGTAGATACGAGCAGTACTTC. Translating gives CAISRQGRYEQYF.

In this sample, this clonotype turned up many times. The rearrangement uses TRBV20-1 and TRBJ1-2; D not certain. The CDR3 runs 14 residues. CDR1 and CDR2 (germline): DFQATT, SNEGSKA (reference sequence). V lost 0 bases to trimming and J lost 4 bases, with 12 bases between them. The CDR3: CSARDVGRVYGYTF. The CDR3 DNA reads TGCAGTGCTAGAGATGTAGGCAGAGTCTATGGCTACACCTTC.

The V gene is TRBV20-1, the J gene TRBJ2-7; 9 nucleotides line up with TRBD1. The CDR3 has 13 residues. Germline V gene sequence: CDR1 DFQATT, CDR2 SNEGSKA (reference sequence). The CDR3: CRPRRDREDEQYF. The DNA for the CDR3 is TGCAGGCCCCGCCGGGACAGGGAGGACGAGCAGTACTTC.

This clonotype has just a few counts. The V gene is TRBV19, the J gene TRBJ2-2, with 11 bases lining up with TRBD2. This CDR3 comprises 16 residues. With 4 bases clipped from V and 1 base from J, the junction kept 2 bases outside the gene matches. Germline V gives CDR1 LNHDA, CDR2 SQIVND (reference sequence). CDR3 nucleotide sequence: TGTGCCAGTAGTACCGGACTAGCGGGGAACACCGGGGAGCTGTTTTTT. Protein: CASSTGLAGNTGELFF.

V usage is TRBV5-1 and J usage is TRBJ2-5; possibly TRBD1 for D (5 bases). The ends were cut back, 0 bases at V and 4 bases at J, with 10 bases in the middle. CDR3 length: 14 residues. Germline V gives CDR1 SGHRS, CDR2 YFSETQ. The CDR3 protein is CASSLGLGRETQYF. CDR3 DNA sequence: TGCGCCAGCAGCTTGGGGTTGGGGCGAGAGACCCAGTACTTC.

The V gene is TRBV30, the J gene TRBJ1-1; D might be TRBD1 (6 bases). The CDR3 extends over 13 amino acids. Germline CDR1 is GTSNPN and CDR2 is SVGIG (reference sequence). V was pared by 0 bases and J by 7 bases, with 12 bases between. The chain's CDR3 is CAWSVGGPFEAFF. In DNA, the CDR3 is TGTGCCTGGAGTGTTGGGGGGCCCTTTGAAGCTTTCTTT.

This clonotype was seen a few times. The CDR3 spells CASSGPTEGTEAFF. In DNA form, the CDR3 reads TGCGCCAGCAGTGGCCCCACTGAGGGCACTGAAGCTTTCTTT. The chain combines TRBV10-2 with TRBJ1-1; D is ambiguous. Per germline, CDR1 WSHSY and CDR2 SAAADI. V was trimmed by 4 bases and J by 4 bases, leaving 13 bases between them. The CDR3 spans 14 residues.

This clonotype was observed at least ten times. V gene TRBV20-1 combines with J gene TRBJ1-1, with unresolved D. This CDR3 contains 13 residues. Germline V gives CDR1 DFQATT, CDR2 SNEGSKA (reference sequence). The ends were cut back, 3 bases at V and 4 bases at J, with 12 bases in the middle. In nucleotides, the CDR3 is TGCAGTGCTAGGGCGGGGAAAAGCACTGAAGCTTTCTTT. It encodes CSARAGKSTEAFF.

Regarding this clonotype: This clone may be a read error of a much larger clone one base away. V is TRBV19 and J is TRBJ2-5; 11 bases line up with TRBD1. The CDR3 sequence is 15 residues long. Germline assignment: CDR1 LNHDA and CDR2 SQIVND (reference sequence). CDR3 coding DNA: TGTGCCAGTAGTGGAGGACAGGGGGCAAGAGAGGCCCAGTACTTC. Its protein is CASSGGQGAREAQYF.

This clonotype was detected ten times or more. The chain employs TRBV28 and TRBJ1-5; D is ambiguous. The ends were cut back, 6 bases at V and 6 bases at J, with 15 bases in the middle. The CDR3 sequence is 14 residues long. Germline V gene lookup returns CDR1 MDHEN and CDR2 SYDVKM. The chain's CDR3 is CASSLGRLGQPQHF. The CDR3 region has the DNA TGTGCCAGCAGCCTAGGTCGCCTAGGTCAGCCCCAGCATTTT.

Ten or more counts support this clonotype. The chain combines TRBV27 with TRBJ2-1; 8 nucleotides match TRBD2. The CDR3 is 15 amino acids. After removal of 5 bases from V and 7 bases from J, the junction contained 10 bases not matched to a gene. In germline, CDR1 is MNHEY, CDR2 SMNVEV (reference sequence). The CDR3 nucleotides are TGTGCCAGCAGTCCCAATAGACTAGCGACGAATGAGCAGTTCTTC. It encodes CASSPNRLATNEQFF.

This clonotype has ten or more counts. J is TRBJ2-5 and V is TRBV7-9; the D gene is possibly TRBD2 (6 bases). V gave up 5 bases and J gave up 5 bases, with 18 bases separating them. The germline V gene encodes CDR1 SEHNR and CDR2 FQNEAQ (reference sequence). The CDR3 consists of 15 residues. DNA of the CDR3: TGTGCCAGCAGCGCCGACGCAGGAGGAGGGGAGACCCAGTACTTC. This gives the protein CASSADAGGGETQYF.

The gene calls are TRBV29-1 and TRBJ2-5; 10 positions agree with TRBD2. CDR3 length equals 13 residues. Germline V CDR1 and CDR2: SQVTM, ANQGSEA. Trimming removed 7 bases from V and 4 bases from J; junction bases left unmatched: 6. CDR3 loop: CSAESGRGETQYF. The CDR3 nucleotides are TGCAGCGCGGAGAGCGGGAGGGGAGAGACCCAGTACTTC.

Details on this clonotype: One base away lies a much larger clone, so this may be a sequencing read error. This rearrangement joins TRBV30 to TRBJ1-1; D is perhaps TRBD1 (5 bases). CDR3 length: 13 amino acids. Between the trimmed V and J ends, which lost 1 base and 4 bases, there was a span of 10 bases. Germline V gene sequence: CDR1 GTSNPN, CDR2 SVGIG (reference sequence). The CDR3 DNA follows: TGTGCCTGGAGTGGGTTCGGGGGCACTGAAGCTTTCTTT. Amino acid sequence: CAWSGFGGTEAFF.

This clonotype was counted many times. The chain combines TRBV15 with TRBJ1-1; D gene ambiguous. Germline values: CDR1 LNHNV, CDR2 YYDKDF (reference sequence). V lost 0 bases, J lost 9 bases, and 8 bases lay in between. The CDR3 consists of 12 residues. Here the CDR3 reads CATSRDRGKAFF. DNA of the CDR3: TGTGCCACCAGCAGAGATCGAGGGAAAGCTTTCTTT.

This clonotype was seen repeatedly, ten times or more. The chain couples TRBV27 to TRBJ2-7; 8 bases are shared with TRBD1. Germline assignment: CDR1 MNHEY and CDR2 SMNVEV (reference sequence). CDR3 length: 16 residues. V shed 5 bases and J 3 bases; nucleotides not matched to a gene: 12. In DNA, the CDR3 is TGTGCCAGCAGTACCAGACAGGGGACAAGGGGCTACGAGCAGTACTTC. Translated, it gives CASSTRQGTRGYEQYF.

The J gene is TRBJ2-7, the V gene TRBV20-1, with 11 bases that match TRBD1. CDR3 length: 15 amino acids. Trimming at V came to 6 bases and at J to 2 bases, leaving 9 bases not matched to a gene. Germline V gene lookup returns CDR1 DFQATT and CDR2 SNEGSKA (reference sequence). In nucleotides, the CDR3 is TGCAGTGCCACCCAGGGACAGGGGGAAGCCTACGAGCAGTACTTC. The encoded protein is CSATQGQGEAYEQYF.

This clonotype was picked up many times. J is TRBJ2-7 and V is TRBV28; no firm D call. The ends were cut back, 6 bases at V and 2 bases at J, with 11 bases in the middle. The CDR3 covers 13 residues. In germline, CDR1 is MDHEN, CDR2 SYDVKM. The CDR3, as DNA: TGTGCCAGCAGGCCCGACCCGACCTACGAGCAGTACTTC. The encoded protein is CASRPDPTYEQYF.

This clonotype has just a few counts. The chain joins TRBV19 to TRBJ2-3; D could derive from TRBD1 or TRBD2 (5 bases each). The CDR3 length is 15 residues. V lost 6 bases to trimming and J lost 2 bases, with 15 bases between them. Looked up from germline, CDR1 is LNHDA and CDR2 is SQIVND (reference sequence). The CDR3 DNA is TGTGCCAGTAGGGCTCGGGACCTCCCCACAGATACGCAGTATTTT. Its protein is CASRARDLPTDTQYF. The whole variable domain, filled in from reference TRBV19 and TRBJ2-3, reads DGGITQSPKYLFRKEGQNVTLSCEQNLNHDAMYWYRQDPGQGLRLIYYSQIVNDFQKGDIAEGYSVSREKKESFPLTVTSAQKNPTAFYLCASRARDLPTDTQYFGPGTRLTVL.